Listed here is a single T cell receptor beta chain. The target antigen is unknown. The data belong to a study of T cell responses to AZD1222 COVID-19 vaccine. Study conclusions and caveats: AZD1222 recipients seropositive at baseline numbered only 5 to 7.

Assay: immunoSEQ multiplex PCR; the TCRdb copy retains only in-frame clones and omits some. The table lists 80,000 or so clones, approximately 86% of them singletons, with more than 4.5% in the top ten. The receptor comes from an adult in good health. Source: peripheral blood, taken on day 0 of MenACWY control vaccination.

The CDR3 region is CASSPPKGDTQYF. CDR3 bases: TGTGCCAGCAGCCCGCCTAAGGGGGATACGCAGTATTTT. This chain joins TRBV11-3 and TRBJ2-3; possibly TRBD1 for D (5 bases). Germline lookup yields CDR1 SGHNT and CDR2 YENEEA. V lost 5 bases and J lost 6, with 12 bases in between. This CDR3 has 13 residues.